The 8 T cell receptor beta chains below come from one sample, sequenced in a study of patients and donors after allogeneic stem cell transplantation. TCRdb called the RT-PCR reads again in MiXCR, with one record for every CDR3 protein. The table records roughly 230,000 distinct CDR3 sequences, roughly an eighth of them present only once. Source material: blood, either unsorted or a sorted T cell fraction (not recorded which). Receptors originate from a human donor who was either an allogeneic HSCT recipient or a stem cell or donor lymphocyte infusion donor (not recorded which). It is not recorded whose cells these are; they may come from a transplant donor.

This clonotype came up a few times. The chain carries TRBV2 and TRBJ2-5; D is possibly TRBD1 or TRBD2 (5 bases each). CDR1 is SNHLY and CDR2 is FYNNEI in the germline V gene. This CDR3 comprises 14 residues. Trimming removed 4 bases at V and 4 bases at J, with 13 bases between. CDR3: CASSGGSGRETQYF. Here the CDR3 DNA reads TGTGCCAGCAGTGGCGGGTCAGGGCGAGAGACCCAGTACTTC.

A few counts support this clonotype. The chain has TRBV7-2 and TRBJ2-7; the match to TRBD2 covers 9 bases. CDR3 length equals 14 residues. Germline assignment: CDR1 SGHTA and CDR2 FQGNSA. Trimming took 0 bases from V and 6 from J; bases not matched to a gene: 3. CDR3 loop: CASSLAAGGREQYF. In DNA form, the CDR3 reads TGTGCCAGCAGCTTAGCTGCGGGGGGGCGCGAGCAGTACTTC.

This CDR3 is CSARASGGTDTQYF. The CDR3, as DNA: TGCAGTGCTAGAGCTAGCGGGGGGACAGATACGCAGTATTTT. The rearrangement joins TRBV20-1 to TRBJ2-3; TRBD2 agrees at 11 bases. The V segment lost 1 base and the J segment 3 bases; nucleotides outside the gene matches: 0. Looked up from germline, CDR1 is DFQATT and CDR2 is SNEGSKA (reference sequence). This CDR3 spans 14 amino acids.

In its sample, this clonotype was seen a few times. The chain uses TRBV19 and TRBJ2-6; tentative D call: TRBD1 (6 bases). The V and J ends lost 3 bases and 1 base respectively, with 10 bases between them. The CDR3 covers 16 residues. The germline CDR1 and CDR2 sequences are LNHDA and SQIVND (reference sequence). The CDR3 sequence is CASSIRDISGANVLTF. The CDR3 DNA reads as TGTGCCAGTAGTATCCGGGACATATCTGGGGCCAACGTCCTGACTTTC.

The rearrangement links TRBV14 to TRBJ2-2; weak D call: TRBD2 (5 bases). This CDR3 comprises 13 residues. The germline V gene has CDR1 SGHDN and CDR2 FVKESK. The germline V and J ends were trimmed by 1 base and 6 bases, with 6 bases remaining between them. As DNA, the CDR3 is TGTGCCAGCAGCCAAGTGAGGGCCGGGGAGCTGTTTTTT. Residues: CASSQVRAGELFF.

The gene calls are TRBV3-1 and TRBJ1-5, with D perhaps matching TRBD1 (5 bases). The V end lost 0 bases, the J end lost 12 bases, and 15 bases lay between the germline ends. Germline V lookup: CDR1 LGHDT, CDR2 YNNKEL (reference sequence). The CDR3 extends over 14 amino acids. The CDR3 sequence is CASSQEGRGRLQHF. The CDR3 DNA reads as TGTGCCAGCAGCCAAGAGGGGAGGGGTCGGCTCCAGCATTTT.

The table lists this clonotype with many counts. The V gene is TRBV20-1, the J gene TRBJ2-4, with 9 positions matching TRBD1. V was pared by 7 bases and J by 7 bases, with 8 bases of the junction left unmatched. The length of the CDR3 is 13 residues. Germline assignment: CDR1 DFQATT and CDR2 SNEGSKA (reference sequence). The CDR3 sequence is CSGMNRGLNIQYF. As DNA, the CDR3 is TGCAGTGGGATGAACAGGGGGCTGAACATTCAGTACTTC.

The V and J genes are TRBV27 and TRBJ2-3; 7 bases are shared with TRBD1. V dropped 4 bases and J dropped 4; count of bases not matched to a gene: 11. The germline CDR1 and CDR2 sequences are MNHEY and SMNVEV (reference sequence). There are 16 residues in the CDR3. This CDR3 is CASSSRQGRGSDTQYF. DNA for the CDR3: TGTGCCAGCAGTTCCCGACAGGGTCGGGGTTCAGATACGCAGTATTTT.